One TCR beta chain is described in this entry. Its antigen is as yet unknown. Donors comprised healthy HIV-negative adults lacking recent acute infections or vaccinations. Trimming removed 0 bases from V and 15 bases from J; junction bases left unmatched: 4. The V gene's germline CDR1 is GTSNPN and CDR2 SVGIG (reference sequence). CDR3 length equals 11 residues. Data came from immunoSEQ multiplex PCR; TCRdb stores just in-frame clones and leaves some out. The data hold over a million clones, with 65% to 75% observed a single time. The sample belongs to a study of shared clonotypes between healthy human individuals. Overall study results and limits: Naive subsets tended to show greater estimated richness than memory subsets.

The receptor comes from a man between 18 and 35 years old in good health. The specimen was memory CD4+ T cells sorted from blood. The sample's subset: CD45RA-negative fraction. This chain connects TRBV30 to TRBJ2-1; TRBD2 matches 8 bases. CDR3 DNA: TGTGCCTGGAGTGTACGGGGGGGCCTGTTCTTC. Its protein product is CAWSVRGGLFF. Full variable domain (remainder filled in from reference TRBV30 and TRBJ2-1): SQTIHQWPATLVQPVGSPLSLECTVEGTSNPNLYWYRQAAGRGLQLLFYSVGIGQISSEVPQNLSASRPQDRQFILSSKKLLLSDSGFYLCAWSVRGGLFFGPGTRLTVL.